This TCR beta chain was recorded in a study of beta chain features in type 1 diabetes. General study results and limits: Across patients, naive, central memory and Treg TCRB repertoires exhibited apparently greater similarity than was observed across healthy donors.

The whole isolated RNA underwent reverse transcription, so sequencing captured expressed TCRB transcripts. TCRdb's copy holds only in-frame clones and misses some; the assay was immunoSEQ multiplex PCR. The sample lists just over 450,000 clones; 30% were seen once. This clone was counted between two and nine times. Antigen: not known. Germline V gene lookup returns CDR1 LNHNV and CDR2 YYDKDF (reference sequence). Trimming cost V 6 bases and J 1 base, with 10 bases left between them. This CDR3 spans 13 amino acids. Researchers reported sorting CD4+ naive, central memory, regulatory and stem cell-like memory cells via CD45RO/CCR7/CD25/CD127/CD95/CD27.

The V call is TRBV15, the J call TRBJ2-7; D not certain. The specimen was naive CD4+ T cells from blood. This clonotype was obtained from a man aged 18 to 29 in good health. The CDR3 region is CATRPSGSYEQYF. The CDR3, as DNA: TGTGCCACCAGACCCTCTGGATCCTACGAGCAGTACTTC. The whole variable domain, filled in from reference TRBV15 and TRBJ2-7, reads DAMVIQNPRYQVTQFGKPVTLSCSQTLNHNVMYWYQQKSSQAPKLLFHYYDKDFNNEADTPDNFQSRRPNTSFCFLDIRSPGLGDTAMYLCATRPSGSYEQYFGPGTRLTVT.